The rows below give T cell receptor beta chains drawn from one sample of a study of cytomegalovirus exposure and HLA in healthy donors. Clones were sequenced by immunoSEQ multiplex PCR, and TCRdb holds only the in-frame ones, with some missing. The sample has 150,000 or so clones; 65% to 85% are singletons. What was sequenced was PBMCs. Receptors were obtained from a woman between 18 and 30 years old in good health and CMV-seronegative. CDR3s include the opening cysteine and the closing phenylalanine or tryptophan. D genes are given only for firm matches. The size of a clone is reported for some rows only, either as once, few or many, or as a class for expanded clones.

TRBJ2-1,few,TRBD2,TRBV4-1,CASSHASGRGSRNEQFF,TGCGCCAGCAGCCATGCTAGCGGGAGGGGGTCCCGTAATGAGCAGTTCTTC
TRBJ1-5,.,.,TRBV28,CASSVSQPQHF,TGTGCCAGCAGTGTTAGCCAGCCCCAGCATTTT
TRBJ1-4,.,TRBD1,TRBV27,CASRDRGNEKLFF,TGTGCCTCCAGGGACAGGGGTAATGAAAAACTGTTTTTT
TRBJ2-5,.,TRBD2,TRBV5-1,CASSFIAGLSKETQYF,TGCGCCAGCAGCTTTATAGCGGGGCTTTCCAAAGAGACCCAGTACTTC
TRBJ1-1,.,.,TRBV7-6,CASSFHYGARSNTEAFF,TGTGCCAGCAGCTTCCATTATGGGGCGAGATCCAACACTGAAGCTTTCTTT
TRBJ2-3,few,TRBD2,TRBV19,CASSKGLAGAGTQYF,TGTGCCAGTAGTAAGGGACTAGCGGGAGCCGGTACGCAGTATTTT
TRBJ2-5,.,.,TRBV29-1,CRGRNSGPSWGQETQYF,TGCAGGGGCCGGAATAGCGGTCCCTCTTGGGGGCAAGAGACCCAGTACTTC
TRBJ1-2,.,TRBD1,TRBV28,CASSHRGGYTF,TGTGCCAGCAGTCACAGGGGAGGCTACACCTTC
TRBJ1-1,.,.,TRBV4-1,CASSQEVVLRLNTEAFF,TGCGCCAGCAGCCAGGAGGTGGTCCTAAGACTGAACACTGAAGCTTTCTTT
TRBJ1-2,.,.,TRBV30,CAWSAAARTENYGYTF,TGTGCCTGGAGTGCCGCTGCCCGGACAGAAAACTATGGCTACACCTTC
TRBJ2-3,.,.,TRBV4-2,CASSPSSSRSTDTQYF,TGTGCCAGCAGCCCAAGTTCTAGTCGGTCCACAGATACGCAGTATTTT
TRBJ2-7,.,.,TRBV2,CASTSASSYEQYF,TGTGCCAGCACTAGCGCGAGCTCCTACGAGCAGTACTTC
TRBJ2-3,.,TRBD2,TRBV5-1,CASSLELAGVDTQYF,TGCGCCAGCAGCTTGGAACTAGCGGGAGTGGATACGCAGTATTTT
TRBJ1-2,.,TRBD1,TRBV29-1,CSVAGTGGSPYGYTF,TGCAGCGTGGCCGGGACAGGGGGTTCCCCCTATGGCTACACCTTC
TRBJ2-3,.,TRBD2,TRBV29-1,CSARVGGATQYF,TGCAGCGCCAGGGTCGGGGGGGCTACGCAGTATTTT
TRBJ2-7,.,.,TRBV4-1,CASSQSPGSYEQYF,TGCGCCAGCAGCCAAAGTCCAGGTTCCTACGAGCAGTACTTC
TRBJ2-6,.,.,TRBV10-3,CAISKDTRSGANVLTF,TGTGCCATCAGTAAGGACACTCGCTCTGGGGCCAACGTCCTGACTTTC
TRBJ2-2,.,TRBD2,TRBV4-1,CASSQDTASGSPSTGELFF,TGCGCCAGCAGCCAAGATACGGCTAGCGGGAGTCCTTCCACCGGGGAGCTGTTTTTT
TRBJ1-2,.,TRBD1,TRBV5-6,CASTLGPNMMGTGSYGYTF,TGTGCCAGCACCCTTGGGCCCAATATGATGGGGACAGGCTCCTATGGCTACACCTTC
TRBJ2-5,once,TRBD1,TRBV6-6,CASSPGGAGTQYF,TGTGCCAGCAGTCCAGGGGGCGCGGGGACCCAGTACTTC
TRBJ1-1,.,TRBD1,TRBV5-4,CASSLGGQMNTEAFF,TGTGCCAGCAGCTTGGGGGGACAGATGAACACTGAAGCTTTCTTT
TRBJ1-2,.,TRBD1,TRBV11-2,CASSSPGGYGYTF,TGTGCCAGCAGCTCGCCAGGGGGGTATGGCTACACCTTC
TRBJ2-1,.,.,TRBV6-1,CASSEAQDNEQFF,TGTGCCAGCAGTGAAGCGCAGGACAATGAGCAGTTCTTC
TRBJ1-1,.,.,TRBV5-1,CASRQGGAGMNTEAFF,TGCGCCAGCAGGCAGGGCGGGGCCGGCATGAACACTGAAGCTTTCTTT
TRBJ1-4,few,TRBD1,TRBV7-9,CASSRRTGLDEKLFF,TGTGCCAGCAGCCGCCGGACAGGGCTAGATGAAAAACTGTTTTTT
TRBJ2-7,.,.,TRBV6-6,CASSSGGTAASYEQYF,TGTGCCAGCAGTTCTGGAGGGACAGCCGCCTCCTACGAGCAGTACTTC
TRBJ1-4,.,.,TRBV27,CASRSRTNEKLFF,TGTGCCAGCAGGTCCCGGACTAATGAAAAACTGTTTTTT
TRBJ2-3,.,.,TRBV28,CASSSPQATDTQYF,TGTGCCAGCAGTTCCCCGCAAGCCACAGATACGCAGTATTTT
TRBJ2-7,.,.,TRBV4-3,CASSQLAESSYEQYF,TGCGCCAGCAGCCAACTGGCAGAAAGCTCCTACGAGCAGTACTTC
TRBJ2-2,.,.,TRBV7-2,CASSFTGTSTGELFF,TGTGCCAGCAGCTTCACCGGGACTTCAACCGGGGAGCTGTTTTTT
TRBJ1-1,few,.,TRBV14,CASSPTGFTEAFF,TGTGCCAGCAGCCCAACAGGTTTCACTGAAGCTTTCTTT
TRBJ2-7,.,.,TRBV5-1,CASSLPGVRSYEQYF,TGCGCCAGCAGCTTGCCCGGGGTTAGGTCCTACGAGCAGTACTTC
TRBJ2-5,.,.,TRBV29-1,CSAKRSGVRKETQYF,TGCAGCGCCAAAAGATCAGGGGTGCGAAAAGAGACCCAGTACTTC